These 15 T cell receptor beta chains came from one sample sequenced in a study of T cell responses to AZD1222 COVID-19 vaccine. TCRdb's copy holds only in-frame clones and misses some; the assay was immunoSEQ multiplex PCR. Of 130,000 or so clones in the sample, 75% to 95% were seen once. This specimen consisted of peripheral blood, obtained on day 0 of AZD1222 vaccination. Receptor source: an adult in good health.

The chain links TRBV29-1 to TRBJ2-1, with 8 nucleotides matching TRBD1. The V and J ends lost 5 bases and 4 bases, in that order; junction bases with no gene match: 13. Per germline, CDR1 SQVTM and CDR2 ANQGSEA. The CDR3 loop spans 16 amino acids. The CDR3 spells CSVSDRDKILYNEQFF. The CDR3 nucleotides read TGCAGCGTTTCGGACAGGGATAAGATCCTATACAATGAGCAGTTCTTC.

The chain combines TRBV6-5 with TRBJ1-5; D ambiguous. Germline loops: CDR1 MNHEY, CDR2 SVGAGI. The germline V and J ends were trimmed by 11 bases and 3 bases, with 11 bases remaining between them. The CDR3 has 12 amino acids. CDR3 residues: CAGGANNQPQHF. The CDR3 DNA sequence: TGTGCCGGCGGAGCGAACAATCAGCCCCAGCATTTT.

The chain links TRBV28 to TRBJ1-2; D gene ambiguous. The germline V and J ends were trimmed by 2 bases and 2 bases, with 9 bases remaining between them. This CDR3 is built from 14 residues. Germline V gives CDR1 MDHEN, CDR2 SYDVKM. CDR3 region: CASSLVAGNYGYTF. CDR3 nucleotides: TGTGCCAGCAGTTTAGTGGCCGGAAACTATGGCTACACCTTC.

The genes are TRBV19 and TRBJ1-5; no reliable D call. Trimming removed 8 bases from V and 7 bases from J, with 12 bases in between. The CDR3 is 12 residues long. Germline V gives CDR1 LNHDA, CDR2 SQIVND (reference sequence). CDR3 in amino acids: CASGLGGQPQHF. CDR3 coding DNA: TGTGCCAGTGGACTTGGCGGGCAGCCCCAGCATTTT.

V usage is TRBV7-2 and J usage is TRBJ1-2; 9 bases align to TRBD1. The CDR3 contains 14 residues. Germline V CDR1 and CDR2: SGHTA, FQGNSA. Germline trimming cut 3 bases from V and 8 bases from J; bases unmatched to any gene: 7. The DNA for the CDR3 is TGTGCCAGCAGCTTGCGGGGACAGGGACGGGGCTACACCTTC. Protein sequence: CASSLRGQGRGYTF.

The V gene is TRBV10-2, the J gene TRBJ2-7; weak D call: TRBD2 (6 bases). Germline V CDR1 and CDR2: WSHSY, SAAADI. The CDR3 covers 14 residues. V was trimmed by 0 bases and J by 2 bases, leaving 8 bases between them. The CDR3: CASSESGLAYEQYF. The CDR3 region has the DNA TGCGCCAGCAGTGAGTCGGGACTGGCCTACGAGCAGTACTTC.

The chain links TRBV19 to TRBJ1-2; 9 bases agree with TRBD1. Germline assignment: CDR1 LNHDA and CDR2 SQIVND (reference sequence). The length of the CDR3 is 15 residues. With 7 bases clipped from V and 3 bases from J, the junction kept 9 bases outside the gene matches. The CDR3 sequence: CASILSGQGHYGYTF. CDR3 DNA sequence: TGTGCCAGTATCTTATCGGGACAGGGACACTATGGCTACACCTTC.

This chain uses TRBV19 with TRBJ2-1; D is perhaps TRBD2 (6 bases). This CDR3 is built from 12 residues. Trimming took off 6 bases at V and 4 bases at J, with 7 bases between the two ends. The germline CDR1 and CDR2 sequences are LNHDA and SQIVND (reference sequence). The CDR3 DNA reads as TGTGCCAGTAGGACTAGATACAATGAGCAGTTCTTC. Encoded protein: CASRTRYNEQFF.

The CDR3 loop is CASSYSFSPGFEQFF. In DNA, the CDR3 is TGTGCCAGCAGTTACTCGTTCTCGCCTGGGTTTGAGCAGTTCTTC. The chain couples TRBV6-5 to TRBJ2-1; D gene unclear. Trimming cost V 0 bases and J 9 bases, with 15 bases left between them. Germline CDR1 and CDR2: MNHEY and SVGAGI. The CDR3 contains 15 residues.

The V and J genes are TRBV6-5 and TRBJ1-2, with D tentatively TRBD1 (6 bases). Trimming removed 6 bases from V and 6 bases from J, with 20 bases in between. This CDR3 is 15 amino acids long. CDR1 and CDR2 (germline): MNHEY, SVGAGI. The CDR3 loop is CASRDQGKWGDGYTF. As DNA, the CDR3 is TGTGCCAGCAGGGATCAGGGGAAATGGGGTGATGGCTACACCTTC.

The CDR3 DNA reads TGTGCCAGCAGTGAAAACTTGGGCGGGGGGGCCTCTGTCGGCGAGCAGTACTTC. Translation: CASSENLGGGASVGEQYF. The rearrangement links TRBV6-1 to TRBJ2-7; 9 bases map to TRBD2. The CDR3 runs to 18 residues. The V gene's germline CDR1 is MNHNS and CDR2 SASEGT. With 2 bases clipped from V and 6 bases from J, the junction kept 17 bases outside the gene matches.

This chain uses TRBV6-1 with TRBJ1-2, with D perhaps matching TRBD1 (6 bases). V lost 8 bases, J lost 2 bases, and 12 bases lay in between. This CDR3 contains 13 residues. Germline assignment: CDR1 MNHNS and CDR2 SASEGT. The CDR3: CASQGGINYGYTF. As DNA, the CDR3 is TGTGCCAGCCAAGGGGGAATCAACTATGGCTACACCTTC.

The V and J genes are TRBV11-3 and TRBJ2-2; TRBD1 aligns across 9 bases. With 0 bases clipped from V and 8 bases from J, the junction kept 4 bases outside the gene matches. The germline V gene encodes CDR1 SGHNT and CDR2 YENEEA. This CDR3 has 15 residues. The CDR3 DNA reads TGTGCCAGCAGCTTAGATGGGACAGGGTTAGGGGAGCTGTTTTTT. Amino acid sequence: CASSLDGTGLGELFF.

This clone was counted a few times. The chain carries TRBV7-2 and TRBJ2-1; 8 bases map to TRBD1. This CDR3 region has 15 residues. V shed 1 base and J 2 bases; nucleotides not matched to a gene: 1. Per the germline V gene, CDR1 is SGHTA and CDR2 is FQGNSA. Here the CDR3 DNA reads TGTGCCAGCAGCTTAGGGACAGGGCCCTACAATGAGCAGTTCTTC. It is translated as CASSLGTGPYNEQFF.

The rearrangement joins TRBV7-9 to TRBJ2-3; 8 bases match TRBD1. In germline, CDR1 is SEHNR, CDR2 FQNEAQ (reference sequence). The CDR3 sequence is 15 residues long. Trimming took 8 bases from V and 4 from J; bases not matched to a gene: 11. The CDR3 spells CASRQGAGSSDTQYF. CDR3 bases: TGTGCCAGCCGCCAGGGGGCGGGTTCATCAGATACGCAGTATTTT.